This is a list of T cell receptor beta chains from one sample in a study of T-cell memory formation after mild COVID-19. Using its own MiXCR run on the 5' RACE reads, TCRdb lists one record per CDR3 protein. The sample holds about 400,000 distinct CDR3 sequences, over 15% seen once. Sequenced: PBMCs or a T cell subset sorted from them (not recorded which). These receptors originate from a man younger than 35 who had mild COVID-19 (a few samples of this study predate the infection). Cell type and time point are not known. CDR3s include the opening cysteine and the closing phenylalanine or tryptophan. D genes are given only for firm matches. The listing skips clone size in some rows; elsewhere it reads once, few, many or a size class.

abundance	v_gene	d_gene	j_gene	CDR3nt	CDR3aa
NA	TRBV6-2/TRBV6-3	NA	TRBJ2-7	TGTGCCAGCAGTTACTCCCCGGACGGAGAAATACGGCAGTACTTC	CASSYSPDGEIRQYF
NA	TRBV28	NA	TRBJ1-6	TGTGCCAGCAGTTTTGTGTACAGAGATTCACCCCTCCACTTT	CASSFVYRDSPLHF
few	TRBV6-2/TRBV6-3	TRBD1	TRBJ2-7	TGTGCCAGCAGTTACGCAAACAGGGGATACGAGCAGTACTTC	CASSYANRGYEQYF
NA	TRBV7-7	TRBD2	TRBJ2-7	TGTGCCAGCAGCTTAGGGCGGGGGACGTACTTC	CASSLGRGTYF
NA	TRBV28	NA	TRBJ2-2	TGTGCCAGCAGTTTACCCAGGGACGCCGGGGAGCTGTTTTTT	CASSLPRDAGELFF
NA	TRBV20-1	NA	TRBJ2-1	TGCAGTGCTAGAGATCCTTTGGCGTGGGAGCAGTTCTTC	CSARDPLAWEQFF
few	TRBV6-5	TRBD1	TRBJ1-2	TGTGCCAGCAGTTACTCGACAGGGGGTCATGCGGGCGGCTACACCTTC	CASSYSTGGHAGGYTF
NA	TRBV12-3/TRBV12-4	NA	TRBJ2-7	TGTGCCAGCAGTTGGGACCAAGGCTACGAGCAGTACTTC	CASSWDQGYEQYF
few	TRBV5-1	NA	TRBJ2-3	TGCGCCAGCAGCACGACCGGAGCTAGCGCCTCCGATACGCAGTATTTT	CASSTTGASASDTQYF
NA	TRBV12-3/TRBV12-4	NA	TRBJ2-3	TGTGCCAGCAGTTCCCGGGGTGAAGGAGCAGATACGCAGTATTTT	CASSSRGEGADTQYF
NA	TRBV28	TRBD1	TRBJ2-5	TGTGCCAGCAGCTCTAGGGGGCGCGAGGAGACCCAGTACTTC	CASSSRGREETQYF
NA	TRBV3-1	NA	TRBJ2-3	TGTGCCAGCAGCCAAGGCGGGGCCACCACGGATACGCAGTATTTT	CASSQGGATTDTQYF
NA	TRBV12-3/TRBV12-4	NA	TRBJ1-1	TGTGCCAGCAGTCGTCTCGGCACCCGCACTGAAGCTTTCTTT	CASSRLGTRTEAFF
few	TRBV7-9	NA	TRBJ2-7	TGTGCCAGCAGCCGCCCGACAACCTACGAGCAGTACTTC	CASSRPTTYEQYF
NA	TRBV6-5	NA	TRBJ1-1	TGTGCCAGCAGTTACTCGGCAGGGACCATGAACACTGAAGCTTTCTTT	CASSYSAGTMNTEAFF
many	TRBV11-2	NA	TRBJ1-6	TGTGCCAGCAGCTTATGGCCGACCTCAGGGGATTCACCCCTCCACTTT	CASSLWPTSGDSPLHF
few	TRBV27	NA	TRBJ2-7	TGTGCCAGCAGTTTATCGCGGGACACCTACGAGCAGTACTTC	CASSLSRDTYEQYF
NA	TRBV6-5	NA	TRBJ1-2	TGTGCCAGCAGACCTTGGAGGACACCCGGCTATGGCTACACCTTC	CASRPWRTPGYGYTF
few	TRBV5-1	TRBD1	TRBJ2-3	TGCGCCAGCAGCTTGGTCGCCGGGACAGATCCAGATACGCAGTATTTT	CASSLVAGTDPDTQYF
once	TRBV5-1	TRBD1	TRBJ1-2	TGCGCCAGCAGCGGGGGGACAGGATATGGCTACACCTTC	CASSGGTGYGYTF
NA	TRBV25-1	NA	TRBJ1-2	TGTGCCAGCAGTGACCACTATGGCTACACCTTC	CASSDHYGYTF
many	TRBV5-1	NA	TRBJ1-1	TGCGCCAGCAGCTTGGAAGAGGGGGGCACTGAAGCTTTCTTT	CASSLEEGGTEAFF
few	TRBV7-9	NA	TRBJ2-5	TGTGCCAGCAGCCCGTGGGGGGCCTCTCCGGAGACCCAGTACTTC	CASSPWGASPETQYF
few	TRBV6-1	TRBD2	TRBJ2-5	TGTGCCAGCAGGAGCGGGGGCCAAGAGACCCAGTACTTC	CASRSGGQETQYF
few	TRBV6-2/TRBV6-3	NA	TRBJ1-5	TGTGCCACACGGACCCCTCTCGGCAATCAGCCCCAGCATTTT	CATRTPLGNQPQHF
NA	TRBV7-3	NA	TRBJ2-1	TGTGCCAGCAGCGCCCGGCTTGACTCCTACAATGAGCAGTTCTTC	CASSARLDSYNEQFF
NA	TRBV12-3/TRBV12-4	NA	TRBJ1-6	TGTGCCAGCAGCCTTTTGGGTTCCGATTCACCCCTCCACTTT	CASSLLGSDSPLHF
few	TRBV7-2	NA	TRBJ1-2	TGTGCCAGCAGCTTAGAGAGCAAGGTGTACGGCTACACCTTC	CASSLESKVYGYTF
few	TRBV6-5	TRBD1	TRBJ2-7	TGTGCCAGCAGTTATGAACCCAGGGGGCCCTACGAGCAGTACTTC	CASSYEPRGPYEQYF
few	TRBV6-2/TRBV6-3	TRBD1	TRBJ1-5	TGTGCCAGCAGAGCCGGGACAGGGTGGCAGCCCCAGCATTTT	CASRAGTGWQPQHF
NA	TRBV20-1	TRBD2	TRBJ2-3	TGCAGTGCTAGAGGGACTAGTTTGCCCCCAGATACGCAGTATTTT	CSARGTSLPPDTQYF
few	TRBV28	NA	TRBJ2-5	TGTGCCAGCAGAGACACCCAGGAGACCCAGTACTTC	CASRDTQETQYF
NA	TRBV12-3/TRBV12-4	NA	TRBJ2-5	TGTGCCAGCAGTTTTGGACAGTGGAGGGAGACCCAGTACTTC	CASSFGQWRETQYF
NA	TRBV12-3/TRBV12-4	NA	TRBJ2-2	TGTGCCAGCAGTTCTACCCTCCCGGGGGTTGCCGGGGAGCTGTTTTTT	CASSSTLPGVAGELFF
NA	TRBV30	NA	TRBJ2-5	TGTGCCTGGAGTGTCCAGGACCAAGAGACCCAGTACTTC	CAWSVQDQETQYF
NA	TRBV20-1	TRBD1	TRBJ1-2	TGCAGTGCTAGAACGGGACAGGGGACCGAAGGCTACACCTTC	CSARTGQGTEGYTF
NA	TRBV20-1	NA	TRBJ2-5	TGCAGTGCTAGAGGAAACGGCGGAGAGACCCAGTACTTC	CSARGNGGETQYF
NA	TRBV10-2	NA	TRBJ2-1	TGCGCCAGCAGCCTGGGAGGGGGGGCCTCCAATGAGCAGTTCTTC	CASSLGGGASNEQFF
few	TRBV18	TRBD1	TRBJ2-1	TGTGCCAGCTCACCACCGACAGGGAATAATGAGCAGTTCTTC	CASSPPTGNNEQFF
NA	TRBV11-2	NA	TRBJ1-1	TGTGCCAGCAGCTTAGATCAAGGGGCAGGGTCGGGCACTGAAGCTTTCTTT	CASSLDQGAGSGTEAFF
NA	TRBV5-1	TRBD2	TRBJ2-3	TGCGCCAGCAGCGGGGGGACTAGCGGGACAGATACGCAGTATTTT	CASSGGTSGTDTQYF
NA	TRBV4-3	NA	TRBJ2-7	TGCGCCAGCAGCCAAGAGGACGGCAACTACGAGCAGTACTTC	CASSQEDGNYEQYF
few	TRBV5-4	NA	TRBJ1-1	TGTGCCAGCAGCTTGGCAGGGGACCTGAACACTGAAGCTTTCTTT	CASSLAGDLNTEAFF
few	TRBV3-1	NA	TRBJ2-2	TGTGCCAGCAGCCGAAGAACACAGTCCTTGGGGACCGGGGAGCTGTTTTTT	CASSRRTQSLGTGELFF
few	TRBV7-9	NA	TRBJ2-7	TGTGCCAGCAGTTTCGGCAGTCCCACCTACGAGCAGTACTTC	CASSFGSPTYEQYF
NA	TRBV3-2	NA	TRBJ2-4	TGTGCCAGCAGCCACGGGTTCCCTTTAGCCAAAAACATTCAGTACTTC	CASSHGFPLAKNIQYF
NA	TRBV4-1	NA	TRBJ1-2	TGCGCCAGCAGCCTTCGCGGGGGGAATATCGATGGCTACACCTTC	CASSLRGGNIDGYTF
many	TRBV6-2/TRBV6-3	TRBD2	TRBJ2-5	TGTGCCAGCAGTTACTCGAAAACTAGCGGGGACGAGACCCAGTACTTC	CASSYSKTSGDETQYF
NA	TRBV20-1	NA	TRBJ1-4	TGCAGTGCTAGAGGGGTGGCAACTAATGAAAAACTGTTTTTT	CSARGVATNEKLFF